The 32 T cell receptor beta chains in this list originate from one sample, sequenced in a study of vaccination and CD4 T cells after COVID-19. As to time point: late sampling 161 to 241 days after vaccination in a few convalescent patients. Specified treatment: approximately 9-day PBMC culture with coronavirus spike peptide pools or control peptides (ViraFEST assay). Antigens for these TCRs are unknown. Sequence data for DNA of cultured CD4+ T cells were generated by the Oncomine TCR Beta short-read assay. TCRdb reanalysed the PCR reads using MiXCR and keeps one entry per CDR3 protein. Of around 15,000 distinct CDR3 sequences listed, about 59% are singletons. The input for sequencing was CD4+ T cells from blood, cultured in vitro, taken about 7 months after SARS-CoV-2 vaccination. The receptor set was obtained from a human donor who had recovered from COVID-19.

The chain links TRBV7-9 to TRBJ2-7; D gene uncertain. The germline V and J ends were trimmed by 1 base and 1 base, with 8 bases remaining between them. From germline, CDR1 is SEHNR and CDR2 FQNEAQ (reference sequence). This CDR3 is 14 amino acids long. The CDR3 loop reads CASSLGHSSYEQYF. The CDR3 region has the DNA TGTGCCAGCAGCTTAGGCCACAGTTCCTACGAGCAGTACTTC.

This clonotype was seen a few times. The chain couples TRBV28 to TRBJ1-1; D remains ambiguous. Per germline, CDR1 MDHEN and CDR2 SYDVKM. V was cut by 2 bases and J by 5 bases, with 12 bases left in between. The CDR3 is 14 amino acids. The DNA of the CDR3 is TGTGCCAGCAGTTTAGGACGGGCGTGGACTGAAGCTTTCTTT. Translation: CASSLGRAWTEAFF.

This clonotype was recorded once. V gene TRBV20-1 combines with J gene TRBJ2-7; weak D call: TRBD2 (5 bases). V was shortened by 1 base and J by 3 bases, with 10 bases between the two germline ends. Germline V lookup: CDR1 DFQATT, CDR2 SNEGSKA (reference sequence). The CDR3 runs to 13 residues. The CDR3 loop is CSARGTRYYEQYF. CDR3 coding DNA: TGCAGTGCTAGAGGGACTCGATACTACGAGCAGTACTTC.

This chain uses TRBV5-1 with TRBJ2-5; D gene ambiguous. With 3 bases removed from V and 0 bases from J, the gap between germline ends came to 6 bases. The CDR3 loop spans 13 amino acids. Germline CDR1 SGHRS, CDR2 YFSETQ. The CDR3 coding sequence is TGCGCCAGCAGCTACTCGTACCAAGAGACCCAGTACTTC. Translated, it gives CASSYSYQETQYF. Looking up the rest from reference TRBV5-1 and TRBJ2-5 gives the full variable domain: KAGVTQTPRYLIKTRGQQVTLSCSPISGHRSVSWYQQTPGQGLQFLFEYFSETQRNKGNFPGRFSGRQFSNSRSEMNVSTLELGDSALYLCASSYSYQETQYFGPGTRLLVL.

The chain employs TRBV20-1 and TRBJ2-3, with D uncertain. Germline V gene data show CDR1 as DFQATT and CDR2 as SNEGSKA (reference sequence). This CDR3 spans 16 amino acids. V gave up 3 bases and J gave up 0 bases, with 16 bases separating them. CDR3 bases: TGCAGTGCTAGTCCCCCGCTTGGACGGAGCACAGATACGCAGTATTTT. It codes for CSASPPLGRSTDTQYF.

This clonotype was observed a few times. The gene calls are TRBV27 and TRBJ1-1, with D tentatively TRBD1 (5 bases). CDR1 is MNHEY and CDR2 is SMNVEV in the germline V gene (reference sequence). The CDR3 runs to 13 residues. The ends were cut back, 3 bases at V and 5 bases at J, with 10 bases in the middle. In DNA, the CDR3 is TGTGCCAGCAGTTTGGGGGAGTCTACTGAAGCTTTCTTT. Protein product: CASSLGESTEAFF.

V and J are TRBV7-9 and TRBJ1-2, with 9 bases fitting TRBD1. The CDR3 is 16 residues long. J gave up 2 bases and V 2 bases, and 6 bases lay outside the gene matches. The germline CDR1 and CDR2 sequences are SEHNR and FQNEAQ (reference sequence). The DNA of the CDR3 is TGTGCCAGCAGCTTAAGCTTGGGGACAGGGAACTATGGCTACACCTTC. Encoded protein: CASSLSLGTGNYGYTF.

The J gene is TRBJ1-6, the V gene TRBV7-6, with D unclear. CDR1 is SGHVS and CDR2 is FNYEAQ in the germline V gene. Trimming took 2 bases from V and 5 from J, leaving 7 bases between them. The length of the CDR3 is 14 residues. CDR3 amino acids: CASSLNGNNSPLHF. CDR3 DNA sequence: TGTGCCAGCAGCTTAAATGGAAATAATTCACCCCTCCACTTT.

The chain combines TRBV6-1 with TRBJ1-2; TRBD1 matches at 9 bases. Trimming removed 6 bases from V and 9 bases from J; junction bases left unmatched: 11. CDR3 length equals 14 residues. Germline V CDR1 and CDR2: MNHNS, SASEGT. In DNA, the CDR3 is TGTGCCAGCAGCAATTTAAACAGGGGGCTTAGCTACACCTTC. Translated, it gives CASSNLNRGLSYTF.

The V call is TRBV20-1, the J call TRBJ2-3; D might be TRBD1 (7 bases). V lost 5 bases to trimming and J lost 4 bases, with 16 bases between them. CDR3 size: 14 residues. The germline gives CDR1 DFQATT, CDR2 SNEGSKA (reference sequence). CDR3 residues: CSAAAGTDADTQYF. The CDR3 bases are TGCAGTGCTGCCGCGGGGACAGACGCAGATACGCAGTATTTT.

The V call is TRBV20-1, the J call TRBJ1-2; TRBD1 aligns across 7 bases. The CDR3 consists of 12 residues. Trimming took 5 bases from V and 0 from J; bases not matched to a gene: 0. The germline gives CDR1 DFQATT, CDR2 SNEGSKA (reference sequence). The CDR3 nucleotides are TGCAGTGCTGGGACAGCTAACTATGGCTACACCTTC. This translates into CSAGTANYGYTF.

V usage is TRBV7-2 and J usage is TRBJ2-7, with 9 nucleotides matching TRBD2. V trimming: 5 bases; J trimming: 0 bases; junction bases outside the gene matches: 11. CDR1 and CDR2 from the germline V gene are SGHTA and FQGNSA. The CDR3 runs to 17 residues. This CDR3 is CASSLSTSGTSSYEQYF. For the CDR3, the DNA is TGTGCCAGCAGCCTTTCGACTAGCGGAACCTCCTCCTACGAGCAGTACTTC.

The chain uses TRBV20-1 and TRBJ1-5; D is uncertain. The germline V gene encodes CDR1 DFQATT and CDR2 SNEGSKA (reference sequence). Trimming cost V 5 bases and J 8 bases, with 16 bases left between them. The CDR3 loop spans 13 amino acids. DNA for the CDR3: TGCAGTGCTCAGCAAGGCCCCTGGGAGCCCCAGCATTTT. Its protein product is CSAQQGPWEPQHF.

The chain links TRBV15 to TRBJ1-2, with 9 positions matching TRBD1. Germline assignment: CDR1 LNHNV and CDR2 YYDKDF (reference sequence). Germline trimming cut 1 base from V and 5 bases from J; bases unmatched to any gene: 5. The CDR3 runs to 15 residues. CDR3 nucleotide sequence: TGTGCCACCAGCAGAGTCCTACAGGGGGCTTATGGCTACACCTTC. Its protein is CATSRVLQGAYGYTF.

This clonotype is medium-sized within its sample. The V and J genes are TRBV2 and TRBJ1-5; D ambiguous. The CDR3 is made up of 14 amino acids. Germline values: CDR1 SNHLY, CDR2 FYNNEI. Trimming removed 4 bases at V and 6 bases at J, with 13 bases between. The CDR3 is CASSGLGVGQPQHF. Here the CDR3 DNA reads TGTGCCAGCAGTGGGCTTGGGGTAGGTCAGCCCCAGCATTTT.

The rearrangement links TRBV7-9 to TRBJ1-2; 8 bases match TRBD1. The CDR3 consists of 16 residues. Germline V gives CDR1 SEHNR, CDR2 FQNEAQ (reference sequence). The V and J ends lost 5 bases and 4 bases, in that order; junction bases with no gene match: 12. The CDR3 DNA is TGTGCCAGCAGCCCCTTAGGGGGACAGGTTATCTATGGCTACACCTTC. Protein sequence: CASSPLGGQVIYGYTF.

J is TRBJ2-5 and V is TRBV27; 9 nucleotides align to TRBD1. Germline CDR1 and CDR2: MNHEY and SMNVEV (reference sequence). The V gene end was trimmed by 4 bases and the J gene end by 5 bases; junction bases not matched to a gene: 8. The CDR3 runs to 15 residues. The CDR3 spells CASSSGTGNYETQYF. Written as DNA, the CDR3 is TGTGCCAGCAGTTCCGGGACAGGGAATTACGAGACCCAGTACTTC.

This sequence joins TRBV7-9 and TRBJ1-2; D is possibly TRBD1 (5 bases). Trimming stripped 2 bases from V and 2 bases from J, with 15 bases between. CDR3 size: 16 residues. Germline V gene sequence: CDR1 SEHNR, CDR2 FQNEAQ (reference sequence). In DNA, the CDR3 is TGTGCCAGCAGCTTAACGTTGGGGGACCAAAACTATGGCTACACCTTC. Amino acid sequence: CASSLTLGDQNYGYTF.

The genes are TRBV24-1 and TRBJ2-2; D not certain. The CDR3 is 15 residues long. Germline lookup yields CDR1 KGHDR and CDR2 SFDVKD. The ends were cut back, 1 base at V and 1 base at J, with 6 bases in the middle. CDR3 nucleotide sequence: TGTGCCACCAGTGATTTAGAACTGAACACCGGGGAGCTGTTTTTT. The encoded protein is CATSDLELNTGELFF.

The chain joins TRBV10-3 to TRBJ2-2, with 7 bases lining up with TRBD2. The CDR3 is 13 residues long. V shed 6 bases and J 3 bases; nucleotides not matched to a gene: 1. Per germline, CDR1 ENHRY and CDR2 SYGVKD. The DNA for the CDR3 is TGTGCCATCAGCGGGGGGTACACCGGGGAGCTGTTTTTT. This sequence encodes CAISGGYTGELFF.

The chain combines TRBV4-2 with TRBJ1-6; 11 positions match TRBD1. The CDR3 has 17 amino acids. Looked up from germline, CDR1 is LGHNA and CDR2 is YNFKEQ. Trimming at V came to 4 bases and at J to 8 bases, leaving 10 bases not matched to a gene. The chain's CDR3 is CASSPGQGASGDSPLHF. The DNA for the CDR3 is TGTGCCAGCAGCCCCGGACAGGGGGCTAGTGGGGATTCACCCCTCCACTTT.

The V and J genes are TRBV2 and TRBJ2-7; 7 nucleotides line up with TRBD1. The CDR3 extends over 15 amino acids. Trimming removed 6 bases from V and 0 bases from J; junction bases left unmatched: 8. CDR1 SNHLY and CDR2 FYNNEI come from the germline V gene. The CDR3 spells CASRWTGDPSYEQYF. The CDR3 DNA is TGTGCCAGCAGATGGACAGGTGACCCCTCCTACGAGCAGTACTTC.

The chain is built from TRBV7-6 and TRBJ2-7; 13 bases are a match to TRBD2. Germline V CDR1 and CDR2: SGHVS, FNYEAQ. Germline trimming cut 4 bases from V and 4 bases from J; bases unmatched to any gene: 4. This CDR3 is 15 amino acids long. CDR3 DNA sequence: TGTGCCAGCAGCTCACGGACTAGCGGGAGTTACGAGCAGTACTTC. Translated, it gives CASSSRTSGSYEQYF.

CDR3 sequence reads: CSVGDRNYGYTF. In DNA, the CDR3 is TGCAGCGTTGGGGACAGGAACTATGGCTACACCTTC. This chain uses TRBV29-1 with TRBJ1-2; 8 positions agree with TRBD1. The germline V gene encodes CDR1 SQVTM and CDR2 ANQGSEA. Trimming took 4 bases from V and 2 from J; bases not matched to a gene: 0. There are 12 residues in the CDR3.

V usage is TRBV24-1 and J usage is TRBJ1-2; no clear D. The CDR3 is 13 amino acids. V lost 3 bases to trimming and J lost 4 bases, with 8 bases between them. CDR1 is KGHDR, CDR2 SFDVKD, per germline. CDR3 sequence reads: CATSDPGSYGYTF. In nucleotides, the CDR3 is TGTGCCACCAGTGATCCCGGTTCCTATGGCTACACCTTC.

This rearrangement joins TRBV2 to TRBJ2-3; 9 nucleotides match TRBD2. Trimming cost V 3 bases and J 13 bases; bases outside gene matches: 5. CDR1 is SNHLY, CDR2 FYNNEI, per germline. The CDR3 loop spans 12 amino acids. The CDR3 region has the DNA TGTGCCAGCAGTGAGACTAGCGGAAGGGAGTATTTT. This encodes CASSETSGREYF.

This clonotype was counted a few times. The CDR3 is CASSRLASFYEQYF. The CDR3 bases are TGTGCCAGCAGTCGACTAGCGTCCTTCTACGAGCAGTACTTC. This sequence joins TRBV6-2 or TRBV6-3 and TRBJ2-7; 8 positions match TRBD2. J gave up 3 bases and V 5 bases, and 6 bases lay outside the gene matches. The CDR3 is 14 residues long. Germline V gives CDR1 MNHEY, CDR2 SVGEGT.

CDR3 loop: CSATRDPYGYTF. The CDR3 DNA reads as TGCAGTGCTACCAGGGACCCCTATGGCTACACCTTC. The chain employs TRBV20-1 and TRBJ1-2; TRBD1 is a possible D gene (5 bases). The CDR3 spans 12 residues. Trimming cost V 4 bases and J 4 bases, with 10 bases left between them. The germline V gene has CDR1 DFQATT and CDR2 SNEGSKA (reference sequence).

CDR3 loop: CSARDRSGGLYNEQFF. The CDR3 bases are TGCAGTGCTAGAGATCGGAGCGGGGGCCTATACAATGAGCAGTTCTTC. This chain links TRBV20-1 with TRBJ2-1, with 8 bases that match TRBD2. Germline V gives CDR1 DFQATT, CDR2 SNEGSKA (reference sequence). The CDR3 sequence is 16 residues long. Trimming took 0 bases from V and 4 from J; bases not matched to a gene: 8.

V is TRBV19 and J is TRBJ1-2; D not resolved. Germline-derived CDR1 and CDR2 are LNHDA and SQIVND (reference sequence). The V gene lost 7 bases and the J gene lost 2 bases, with 14 bases spanning the gap. This CDR3 comprises 14 residues. The CDR3 sequence: CASIKGPGNYGYTF. The CDR3 DNA follows: TGTGCCAGTATCAAAGGCCCCGGGAACTATGGCTACACCTTC.

A few counts support this clonotype. The V and J genes are TRBV7-3 and TRBJ2-3, with 7 nucleotides matching TRBD2. V shed 5 bases and J 8 bases; nucleotides not matched to a gene: 4. Germline V gene sequence: CDR1 SGHTA, CDR2 FQGTGA. The CDR3 extends over 12 amino acids. CDR3 amino acids: CASSRPGGTQYF. The CDR3 DNA reads TGTGCCAGCAGCAGACCGGGGGGTACGCAGTATTTT.

The sample holds a few counts of this clonotype. The chain's CDR3 is CASRLAGQETQYF. The DNA for the CDR3 is TGTGCCAGCAGGCTAGCGGGGCAAGAGACCCAGTACTTC. V gene TRBV6-1 combines with J gene TRBJ2-5, with TRBD2 matching over 9 bases. V was clipped by 6 bases and J by 2 bases; unmatched bases: 1. The CDR3 length is 13 residues. CDR1 and CDR2 from the germline V gene are MNHNS and SASEGT.